One and the same sample provided the 5 T cell receptor beta chains below, sequenced in a study of T cell responses to AZD1222 COVID-19 vaccine. The data were produced by immunoSEQ multiplex PCR, yet TCRdb's version contains in-frame clones alone and is incomplete. The sample consists of 150,000 to 200,000 clones, over 80% of them appearing once. The sample consisted of peripheral blood, taken on day 0 of AZD1222 vaccination. Receptors were obtained from an adult in good health.

V gene TRBV28 combines with J gene TRBJ1-6; D not resolved. CDR1 and CDR2 (germline): MDHEN, SYDVKM. Trimming took off 2 bases at V and 10 bases at J, with 3 bases between the two ends. This CDR3 has 11 amino acids. CDR3 sequence: CASSLNSPLHF. The DNA for the CDR3 is TGTGCCAGCAGTTTAAACTCACCCCTCCACTTT. The complete variable domain, with remaining parts taken from reference TRBV28 and TRBJ1-6, reads DVKVTQSSRYLVKRTGEKVFLECVQDMDHENMFWYRQDPGLGLRLIYFSYDVKMKEKGDIPEGYSVSREKKERFSLILESASTNQTSMYLCASSLNSPLHFGNGTRLTVT.

This chain joins TRBV3-1 (or the pseudogene TRBV3-2) and TRBJ1-6, with D unresolved. The CDR3 is made up of 13 amino acids. The germline CDR1 and CDR2 sequences are LGHDT and YNNKEL (reference sequence). V was cut by 2 bases and J by 13 bases, with 12 bases left in between. In DNA form, the CDR3 reads TGTGCCAGCAGCCAAAGGCTCAGTGTCCCCCTCCACTTT. Amino acids: CASSQRLSVPLHF.

The chain carries TRBV5-1 and TRBJ1-2; no clear D gene. Germline V lookup: CDR1 SGHRS, CDR2 YFSETQ. The CDR3 consists of 14 residues. The ends were cut back, 4 bases at V and 6 bases at J, with 16 bases in the middle. CDR3 nucleotide sequence: TGCGCCAGCAGCCTAGAGAGTGGGGTAGATGGCTACACCTTC. Residues: CASSLESGVDGYTF.

This sequence joins TRBV15 and TRBJ1-5, with 7 bases aligning to TRBD1. The V and J ends lost 3 bases and 4 bases, in that order; junction bases with no gene match: 9. CDR1 is LNHNV and CDR2 is YYDKDF in the germline V gene (reference sequence). The CDR3 is made up of 16 amino acids. The chain's CDR3 is CATSRRGTANNQPQHF. The CDR3 DNA is TGTGCCACCAGCAGGAGAGGGACAGCCAATAATCAGCCCCAGCATTTT.

The chain has TRBV7-9 and TRBJ1-2; D might be TRBD1 (6 bases). This CDR3 has 13 amino acids. Germline V CDR1 and CDR2: SEHNR, FQNEAQ (reference sequence). V dropped 0 bases and J dropped 5 bases, with 7 bases sitting between them. CDR3 in DNA: TGTGCCAGCAGCTTAGCGAGGGGGTATGGCTACACCTTC. This codes for CASSLARGYGYTF.